The 26 T cell receptor beta chains below come from one sample, sequenced in a study of cytomegalovirus exposure and HLA in healthy donors. The PCR contained 60 Vbeta and 13 Jbeta primers. Clones were read by immunoSEQ multiplex PCR, and TCRdb kept only the in-frame ones, dropping some. This table holds 150,000 to 200,000 clones, around nine tenths found once. The sequencing sample was made of PBMCs. The receptors stem from a woman between 18 and 29 years old in good health and CMV-seronegative.

The V gene is TRBV6-5, the J gene TRBJ1-4, with 8 bases fitting TRBD1. The germline V gene has CDR1 MNHEY and CDR2 SVGAGI. V shed 5 bases and J 8 bases; nucleotides not matched to a gene: 10. The CDR3 consists of 15 residues. CDR3 DNA: TGTGCCAGCAGTGCCGCGGGCCAGGGGGCGGAAAAACTGTTTTTT. Amino acids: CASSAAGQGAEKLFF.

The gene calls are TRBV2 and TRBJ2-5; TRBD1 aligns across 11 bases. Gene TRBJ2-7 matches the end of the DNA better, so the J call may be wrong. The CDR3 contains 15 residues. From germline, CDR1 is SNHLY and CDR2 FYNNEI. The CDR3 region has the DNA TGTGCCAGCAGTGGGTGGGGACAGGGGGGCCGCGAGCAGTACTTC. It encodes CASSGWGQGGREQYF.

The rearrangement uses TRBV2 and TRBJ2-1, with D perhaps matching TRBD1 (7 bases). The ends were cut back, 11 bases at V and 2 bases at J, with 16 bases in the middle. CDR1 SNHLY and CDR2 FYNNEI come from the germline V gene. This CDR3 contains 14 residues. The CDR3 loop is CAVRGGGPYNEQFF. CDR3 DNA: TGTGCCGTAAGAGGAGGGGGCCCCTACAATGAGCAGTTCTTC.

This clone was seen a single time. V and J are TRBV11-1 and TRBJ2-5; maybe TRBD2 (7 bases). The J call may be mistaken, given a closer DNA end match to TRBJ2-7. Germline lookup yields CDR1 SGHAT and CDR2 FQDESV (reference sequence). The length of the CDR3 is 16 residues. The CDR3, as DNA: TGTGCCAGCAGCTTGGGCGGGGGCGGCTACTCCTACGAGCAGTACTTC. This codes for CASSLGGGGYSYEQYF.

The rearrangement links TRBV5-1 to TRBJ1-4; no clear D gene. Germline V lookup: CDR1 SGHRS, CDR2 YFSETQ. Trimming removed 1 base at V and 0 bases at J, with 10 bases between. This CDR3 comprises 16 residues. The CDR3 loop is CASSLQAFATNEKLFF. As DNA, the CDR3 is TGCGCCAGCAGCTTGCAGGCTTTTGCAACTAATGAAAAACTGTTTTTT.

This chain joins TRBV6-1 and TRBJ1-3; TRBD1 might be the D (6 bases). V dropped 0 bases and J dropped 0 bases, with 15 bases sitting between them. The CDR3 length is 18 residues. In germline, CDR1 is MNHNS, CDR2 SASEGT. CDR3 protein: CASSEAPGHLSSGNTIYF. For the CDR3, the DNA is TGTGCCAGCAGTGAAGCTCCGGGACACCTGAGCTCTGGAAACACCATATATTTT.

This chain connects TRBV2 to TRBJ2-5, with TRBD2 matching 9 bases. The CDR3 has 15 amino acids. CDR1 and CDR2 (germline): SNHLY, FYNNEI. V trimming: 4 bases; J trimming: 5 bases; junction bases outside the gene matches: 8. DNA for the CDR3: TGTGCCAGCAGTGCCCGGCGGGGGGGTGGGGAGACCCAGTACTTC. It translates to CASSARRGGGETQYF.

The rearrangement links TRBV13 to TRBJ1-1; D gene uncertain. CDR1 is PRHDT and CDR2 is FYEKMQ in the germline V gene (reference sequence). The CDR3 consists of 15 residues. The V end was cut by 5 bases, the J end by 5 bases, with 18 bases between. For the CDR3, the DNA is TGTGCCAGCAGCCTAGCGCCGTCGGGGAATACTGAAGCTTTCTTT. Protein: CASSLAPSGNTEAFF.

V usage is TRBV13 and J usage is TRBJ2-5; D may be TRBD1 (6 bases). The CDR3 has 13 amino acids. Germline loops: CDR1 PRHDT, CDR2 FYEKMQ (reference sequence). V lost 3 bases, J lost 3 bases, and 8 bases lay in between. The CDR3 spells CASSLDSEETQYF. CDR3 coding DNA: TGTGCCAGCAGCTTGGACAGTGAAGAGACCCAGTACTTC.

The chain is built from TRBV15 and TRBJ2-7, with a weak D call TRBD2 (6 bases). With 1 base removed from V and 2 bases from J, the gap between germline ends came to 12 bases. This CDR3 has 15 residues. Looked up from germline, CDR1 is LNHNV and CDR2 is YYDKDF (reference sequence). The CDR3 nucleotides read TGTGCCACCAGCAGAGGGGGTAGCGGACCCTACGAGCAGTACTTC. It specifies CATSRGGSGPYEQYF. The variable domain in full, completed from reference TRBV15 and TRBJ2-7, reads DAMVIQNPRYQVTQFGKPVTLSCSQTLNHNVMYWYQQKSSQAPKLLFHYYDKDFNNEADTPDNFQSRRPNTSFCFLDIRSPGLGDTAMYLCATSRGGSGPYEQYFGPGTRLTVT.

The chain joins TRBV11-1 to TRBJ2-2, with 8 bases lining up with TRBD2. After removal of 4 bases from V and 7 bases from J, the junction contained 5 bases not matched to a gene. In germline, CDR1 is SGHAT, CDR2 FQDESV (reference sequence). The CDR3 has 14 amino acids. The chain's CDR3 is CASSWGLGIGELFF. In nucleotides, the CDR3 is TGTGCCAGCAGCTGGGGACTAGGCATCGGGGAGCTGTTTTTT.

This clone was counted a single time. V and J are TRBV6-5 and TRBJ1-4; possible D gene TRBD1, 5 bases. Germline CDR1 is MNHEY and CDR2 is SVGAGI. Trimming cost V 5 bases and J 10 bases, with 11 bases left between them. This CDR3 is built from 12 residues. For the CDR3, the DNA is TGTGCCAGCAGTGTCGGGGGGGGAAAACTGTTTTTT. Its protein product is CASSVGGGKLFF.

This sequence joins TRBV19 and TRBJ1-2; 7 bases line up with TRBD1. This CDR3 contains 13 residues. V shed 6 bases and J 6 bases; nucleotides not matched to a gene: 7. The germline V gene has CDR1 LNHDA and CDR2 SQIVND (reference sequence). The chain's CDR3 is CASRTQGTDGYTF. The DNA for the CDR3 is TGTGCCAGTAGGACACAGGGGACGGATGGCTACACCTTC. The variable domain in full, completed from reference TRBV19 and TRBJ1-2, reads DGGITQSPKYLFRKEGQNVTLSCEQNLNHDAMYWYRQDPGQGLRLIYYSQIVNDFQKGDIAEGYSVSREKKESFPLTVTSAQKNPTAFYLCASRTQGTDGYTFGSGTRLTVV.

This chain uses TRBV6-1 with TRBJ1-1; D is possibly TRBD1 (6 bases). The CDR3 spans 14 residues. Germline assignment: CDR1 MNHNS and CDR2 SASEGT. The V gene lost 6 bases and the J gene lost 6 bases, with 17 bases spanning the gap. CDR3 residues: CASRITGYQPEAFF. Written as DNA, the CDR3 is TGTGCCAGCAGGATTACAGGGTACCAGCCTGAAGCTTTCTTT.

This clone was seen only a few times. The rearrangement links TRBV7-9 to TRBJ1-2; D is possibly TRBD1 (5 bases). The germline gives CDR1 SEHNR, CDR2 FQNEAQ (reference sequence). This CDR3 region has 13 residues. V shed 5 bases and J shed 4 bases, with 11 bases lying between them. The CDR3 DNA sequence: TGTGCCAGCAGCCTGGGGGGGAGCTATGGCTACACCTTC. Its protein is CASSLGGSYGYTF.

This clone was seen just once. The rearrangement joins TRBV10-3 to TRBJ2-2, with D perhaps TRBD2 (5 bases). The ends were cut back, 6 bases at V and 1 base at J, with 15 bases in the middle. The CDR3 sequence is 16 residues long. Germline CDR1 and CDR2: ENHRY and SYGVKD. The CDR3 DNA follows: TGTGCCATCAGGCCCCAGGCAGCGGAGAACACCGGGGAGCTGTTTTTT. It translates to CAIRPQAAENTGELFF.

The V and J genes are TRBV23-1 and TRBJ1-1, with 11 bases lining up with TRBD1. TRBV23-1 is an ORF; its function is uncertain. The V gene end was trimmed by 7 bases and the J gene end by 4 bases; junction bases not matched to a gene: 8. This CDR3 is 15 amino acids long. In DNA, the CDR3 is TGCGCCAGCACCCCCGGACAGGGGGCCGCCACTGAAGCTTTCTTT. Its protein product is CASTPGQGAATEAFF.

This clone was recorded once. This sequence joins TRBV11-3 and TRBJ1-4; TRBD1 agrees at 9 bases. The CDR3 is 14 amino acids. Germline values: CDR1 SGHNT, CDR2 YENEEA. J gave up 8 bases and V 5 bases, and 6 bases lay outside the gene matches. Written as DNA, the CDR3 is TGTGCCAGCAGCATGGGACAGGGAGGAGAAAAACTGTTTTTT. This gives the protein CASSMGQGGEKLFF.

On this clone: At one end the junction does not follow the germline gene, possibly because of a read error. The CDR3 sequence is CSSSRSGTALTSTDTQYF. For the CDR3, the DNA is TGTTCCAGCAGCCGAAGTGGGACAGCGCTTACTAGCACAGATACGCAGTATTTT. The chain is built from TRBV7-9 and TRBJ2-3, with 7 bases identical to TRBD1. Looked up from germline, CDR1 is SEHNR and CDR2 is FQNEAQ (reference sequence). The CDR3 contains 18 residues.

This sequence joins TRBV5-1 and TRBJ1-4; TRBD1 agrees at 8 bases. The CDR3 contains 15 residues. J gave up 0 bases and V 4 bases, and 2 bases lay outside the gene matches. Germline V gene lookup returns CDR1 SGHRS and CDR2 YFSETQ. The CDR3 is CASSRDRTTNEKLFF. For the CDR3, the DNA is TGCGCCAGCAGCCGGGACAGGACAACTAATGAAAAACTGTTTTTT.

V usage is TRBV30 and J usage is TRBJ1-5, with D unclear. This CDR3 contains 13 residues. Germline V gives CDR1 GTSNPN, CDR2 SVGIG (reference sequence). Trimming removed 2 bases from V and 5 bases from J, with 10 bases in between. This CDR3 reads CAWSSGSYQPQHF. The CDR3, as DNA: TGTGCCTGGAGTTCAGGTTCCTATCAGCCCCAGCATTTT.

J is TRBJ1-6 and V is TRBV30, with D perhaps TRBD1 (5 bases). Trimming cost V 3 bases and J 14 bases, with 11 bases left between them. This CDR3 spans 11 amino acids. Germline V CDR1 and CDR2: GTSNPN, SVGIG (reference sequence). The DNA of the CDR3 is TGTGCCTGGAGCCCCGGGGGGGCCCTCCACTTT. It yields the protein CAWSPGGALHF.

The V call is TRBV19, the J call TRBJ1-1; D ambiguous. V was pared by 1 base and J by 0 bases, with 9 bases between. This CDR3 contains 15 residues. Germline loops: CDR1 LNHDA, CDR2 SQIVND (reference sequence). The CDR3 region is CASSIGGELNTEAFF. For the CDR3, the DNA is TGTGCCAGTAGTATAGGTGGGGAGTTGAACACTGAAGCTTTCTTT.

The chain joins TRBV9 to TRBJ2-7, with 8 bases aligning to TRBD2. The CDR3 consists of 15 residues. Trimming cost V 5 bases and J 5 bases; bases outside gene matches: 12. Per the germline V gene, CDR1 is SGDLS and CDR2 is YYNGEE. The CDR3 DNA reads as TGTGCCAGCAGTACCCAAGCGGGGGCCCCAAACGAGCAGTACTTC. As protein: CASSTQAGAPNEQYF.

On this clone itself: Mismatch with germline at one junction end may stem from a read error. The rearrangement joins TRBV6-5 to TRBJ1-1; D perhaps matches TRBD1 (6 bases). Germline assignment: CDR1 MNHEY and CDR2 SVGAGI. The CDR3 runs to 13 residues. The CDR3 region has the DNA TGTGCCAGCAGTCGAGAACAGGGTCATGAAACTTTCTTT. Translated, it gives CASSREQGHETFF.

The chain couples TRBV7-2 to TRBJ2-7, with 9 bases fitting TRBD1. V dropped 5 bases and J dropped 7; count of bases not matched to a gene: 12. Germline lookup yields CDR1 SGHTA and CDR2 FQGNSA. The CDR3 extends over 15 amino acids. CDR3 sequence: CASSTTQGAAGEQYF. The DNA for the CDR3 is TGTGCCAGCAGCACTACACAGGGGGCGGCGGGGGAGCAGTACTTC.